The 30 T cell receptor beta chains below come from one sample, sequenced in a study of type 1 regulatory T cells. These TCRs are of unknown antigen specificity. TCRdb ran MiXCR on the reads and lists one entry per CDR3 protein. In the table there are around 62,000 distinct CDR3 sequences, about 69% of which are singletons. The specimen sequenced was cultured T cells, either the whole culture or a sorted T cell fraction (not recorded which). Subset described: Tr1-enriched cell product generated in vitro against host alloantigens. The receptor source for this set is a human donor in good health.

The rearrangement links TRBV7-2 to TRBJ2-4; 8 bases line up with TRBD2. Germline V gives CDR1 SGHTA, CDR2 FQGNSA. The CDR3 has 13 amino acids. The V segment lost 4 bases and the J segment 7 bases; nucleotides outside the gene matches: 3. The CDR3 DNA sequence: TGTGCCAGCAGCTCCGGGAGGGGGAACATTCAGTACTTC. Its translation: CASSSGRGNIQYF.

The V call is TRBV27, the J call TRBJ2-7; 9 nucleotides match TRBD1. The junction had 0 bases not matched to a gene; V was cut back by 5 bases and J by 4 bases. The germline gives CDR1 MNHEY, CDR2 SMNVEV (reference sequence). The CDR3 is made up of 12 amino acids. This chain's CDR3 is CASSGTGYEQYF. Written as DNA, the CDR3 is TGTGCCAGCAGTGGGACAGGGTACGAGCAGTACTTC.

The chain couples TRBV20-1 to TRBJ2-3; 9 positions agree with TRBD2. CDR1 and CDR2 (germline): DFQATT, SNEGSKA (reference sequence). The V gene end was trimmed by 5 bases and the J gene end by 6 bases; junction bases not matched to a gene: 24. This CDR3 region has 19 residues. The CDR3 loop is CSAEKGGGRALGLGDTQYF. CDR3 DNA sequence: TGCAGTGCTGAGAAGGGAGGCGGGAGGGCCCTTGGGTTGGGCGATACGCAGTATTTT.

V and J are TRBV6-6 and TRBJ2-1; TRBD2 matches 15 bases. Germline assignment: CDR1 MNHNY and CDR2 SVGAGI (reference sequence). The CDR3 is 16 residues long. After removal of 5 bases from V and 7 bases from J, the junction contained 6 bases not matched to a gene. The CDR3 spells CASSPAGTSGRNEQFF. In DNA form, the CDR3 reads TGTGCCAGCAGTCCAGCCGGGACTAGCGGGAGGAATGAGCAGTTCTTC.

The chain is built from TRBV6-5 and TRBJ2-4, with a tentative D call TRBD2 (6 bases). CDR3 length: 16 residues. Trimming left V 2 bases short and J 0 bases short, with 11 bases between. Germline V gene sequence: CDR1 MNHEY, CDR2 SVGAGI. Here the CDR3 DNA reads TGTGCCAGCAGTTACACTTTAGCGGTAGCCAAAAACATTCAGTACTTC. Protein product: CASSYTLAVAKNIQYF.

This rearrangement joins TRBV7-7 to TRBJ2-2; 7 nucleotides match TRBD1. After removal of 5 bases from V and 6 bases from J, the junction contained 6 bases not matched to a gene. Germline CDR1 SSHAT, CDR2 FNYEAQ (reference sequence). The CDR3 has 14 amino acids. The CDR3 coding sequence is TGTGCCAGCAGCCAGGGGGTTGGCCCCGGGGAGCTGTTTTTT. Its translation: CASSQGVGPGELFF. Drawing the rest from reference TRBV7-7 and TRBJ2-2, the complete variable domain is GAGVSQSPRYKVTKRGQDVTLRCDPISSHATLYWYQQALGQGPEFLTYFNYEAQPDKSGLPSDRFSAERPEGSISTLTIQRTEQRDSAMYRCASSQGVGPGELFFGEGSRLTVL.

This clonotype has only a few counts. The genes are TRBV30 and TRBJ2-1; 10 nucleotides align to TRBD2. Germline CDR1 GTSNPN, CDR2 SVGIG (reference sequence). The CDR3 contains 15 residues. J lost 7 bases, V lost 0 bases, and 6 bases had no gene match. CDR3 amino acids: CAWSVGTSALNEQFF. The CDR3 DNA reads as TGTGCCTGGAGTGTAGGGACTAGCGCGTTAAATGAGCAGTTCTTC.

This clonotype turned up a few times. The rearrangement joins TRBV2 to TRBJ2-7; 7 bases fit TRBD1. The V and J ends lost 4 bases and 1 base, in that order; junction bases with no gene match: 4. This CDR3 has 14 residues. Germline V CDR1 and CDR2: SNHLY, FYNNEI. CDR3 coding DNA: TGTGCCAGCAGTGTGGGGACAGCGTCCTACGAGCAGTACTTC. The encoded protein is CASSVGTASYEQYF.

This chain connects TRBV29-1 to TRBJ2-1, with D uncertain. V lost 5 bases to trimming and J lost 4 bases, with 9 bases between them. CDR3 length: 12 residues. CDR1 is SQVTM, CDR2 ANQGSEA, per germline. DNA for the CDR3: TGCAGCGTTCCACGGTGGTACAATGAGCAGTTCTTC. Translated, it gives CSVPRWYNEQFF.

The chain combines TRBV18 with TRBJ2-1, with a possible D match to TRBD2 (5 bases). Germline V CDR1 and CDR2: KGHSH, LQKENI. Trimming took 3 bases from V and 0 from J, leaving 12 bases between them. The CDR3 is made up of 16 amino acids. CDR3 region: CASSPGSAGSYNEQFF. The CDR3 coding sequence is TGTGCCAGCTCACCGGGAAGTGCGGGCTCCTACAATGAGCAGTTCTTC.

J is TRBJ1-1 and V is TRBV18, with no clear D. The germline V and J ends were trimmed by 6 bases and 4 bases, with 12 bases remaining between them. The CDR3 runs to 13 residues. CDR1 is KGHSH and CDR2 is LQKENI in the germline V gene. DNA for the CDR3: TGTGCCAGCTCCTCCGGGTCCAGCACTGAAGCTTTCTTT. Translated: CASSSGSSTEAFF. The full variable domain, completed using reference TRBV18 and TRBJ1-1, is NAGVMQNPRHLVRRRGQEARLRCSPMKGHSHVYWYRQLPEEGLKFMVYLQKENIIDESGMPKERFSAEFPKEGPSILRIQQVVRGDSAAYFCASSSGSSTEAFFGQGTRLTVV.

The chain joins TRBV9 to TRBJ2-3, with 8 bases identical to TRBD2. Germline V gives CDR1 SGDLS, CDR2 YYNGEE. J was trimmed by 9 bases and V by 3 bases; bases with no gene match: 12. The CDR3 runs 15 residues. The CDR3 protein is CASSATTAGVVTQYF. The CDR3 nucleotides read TGTGCCAGCAGCGCCACAACAGCGGGGGTAGTCACGCAGTATTTT.

The chain carries TRBV6-1 and TRBJ1-1; D is undetermined. Germline values: CDR1 MNHNS, CDR2 SASEGT. This CDR3 is built from 13 residues. V lost 2 bases and J lost 5, with 9 bases in between. The DNA of the CDR3 is TGTGCCAGCAGTGAACAGAGGAGGACTGAAGCTTTCTTT. It translates to CASSEQRRTEAFF.

Concerning this clonotype: This is likely a read error, given that the CDR3 carries no conserved phenylalanine or tryptophan at its end. The CDR3 region is CASAKGGSGTDTQYC. CDR3 in DNA: TGTGCCAGCGCCAAGGGTGGATCGGGCACAGATACGCAGTATTGT. The chain uses TRBV2 and TRBJ2-3; no clear D. This CDR3 has 15 amino acids. V lost 8 bases and J lost 1, with 16 bases in between. CDR1 is SNHLY and CDR2 is FYNNEI in the germline V gene.

The chain links TRBV5-1 to TRBJ1-4, with D maybe TRBD1 (5 bases). Trimming removed 1 base at V and 7 bases at J, with 17 bases between. CDR3 size: 16 residues. Germline CDR1 reads SGHRS; CDR2 reads YFSETQ. CDR3 protein: CASSLQQAGRGEKLFF. In DNA form, the CDR3 reads TGCGCCAGCAGCTTGCAACAGGCCGGACGAGGTGAAAAACTGTTTTTT. Supplemented by reference TRBV5-1 and TRBJ1-4, the full variable domain reads KAGVTQTPRYLIKTRGQQVTLSCSPISGHRSVSWYQQTPGQGLQFLFEYFSETQRNKGNFPGRFSGRQFSNSRSEMNVSTLELGDSALYLCASSLQQAGRGEKLFFGSGTQLSVL.

This chain joins TRBV6-1 and TRBJ2-7, with D perhaps matching TRBD2 (5 bases). The CDR3 covers 13 residues. V gave up 2 bases and J gave up 3 bases, with 8 bases separating them. Germline assignment: CDR1 MNHNS and CDR2 SASEGT. CDR3 nucleotides: TGTGCCAGCAGTGAAAGGGCGGGCTACGAGCAGTACTTC. Translated: CASSERAGYEQYF.

This chain connects TRBV29-1 to TRBJ2-2; weak D call: TRBD1 (6 bases). From germline, CDR1 is SQVTM and CDR2 ANQGSEA. V was trimmed by 5 bases and J by 1 base, leaving 11 bases between them. The CDR3 has 14 amino acids. The CDR3: CSVKGTRNTGELFF. The CDR3 DNA is TGCAGCGTTAAAGGGACACGGAACACCGGGGAGCTGTTTTTT.

The V and J genes are TRBV5-1 and TRBJ2-1; 9 bases are shared with TRBD1. V shed 2 bases, J shed 3 bases, and the junction held 3 bases outside the gene matches. This CDR3 contains 15 residues. CDR1 and CDR2 from the germline V gene are SGHRS and YFSETQ. This CDR3 reads CASSFGQGLYNEQFF. The CDR3 DNA reads as TGCGCCAGCAGCTTCGGACAGGGGCTCTACAATGAGCAGTTCTTC.

This clonotype was seen a single time. The chain couples TRBV29-1 to TRBJ2-1; 9 bases are a match to TRBD2. The germline CDR1 and CDR2 sequences are SQVTM and ANQGSEA. V dropped 6 bases and J dropped 4; count of bases not matched to a gene: 7. This CDR3 spans 14 amino acids. For the CDR3, the DNA is TGCAGCGTAGACCCTAGCGGGAATTACAATGAGCAGTTCTTC. The encoded protein is CSVDPSGNYNEQFF.

As regards this clonotype: One end of the junction varies from germline; a read error may be responsible. The chain couples TRBV5-1 to TRBJ2-3; D gene ambiguous. The germline CDR1 and CDR2 sequences are SGHRS and YFSETQ. The CDR3 contains 12 residues. CDR3: CTSSLGSDTQYF. The CDR3 nucleotides read TGCACCAGCAGCTTGGGATCAGATACGCAGTATTTT.

The chain employs TRBV27 and TRBJ2-3, with 9 nucleotides matching TRBD1. The CDR3 is 15 residues long. J gave up 3 bases and V 6 bases, and 7 bases lay outside the gene matches. Germline V lookup: CDR1 MNHEY, CDR2 SMNVEV (reference sequence). CDR3 bases: TGTGCCAGCAGCCGAGGGACAGGGACAACAGATACGCAGTATTTT. It translates to CASSRGTGTTDTQYF.

The chain's CDR3 is CASRFRLARISYEQYF. The CDR3 DNA reads as TGTGCAAGTCGCTTCCGACTAGCGAGAATCTCCTACGAGCAGTACTTC. The chain couples TRBV12-2 to TRBJ2-7; the table gives TRBD2 as D, unverified against the DNA. TRBV12-2 is tagged as a pseudogene. The CDR3 consists of 16 residues.

This rearrangement joins TRBV19 to TRBJ1-5; 11 bases are a match to TRBD1. The CDR3 is 14 residues long. The J segment lost 7 bases and the V segment lost 6 bases, leaving 5 bases of the junction unmatched. Germline CDR1 is LNHDA and CDR2 is SQIVND (reference sequence). The CDR3 region is CASRGQGAHQPQHF. The CDR3, as DNA: TGTGCCAGTAGAGGACAGGGGGCTCACCAGCCCCAGCATTTT.

V gene TRBV7-9 combines with J gene TRBJ2-3; unclear D gene. The V end lost 1 base, the J end lost 6 bases, and 8 bases lay between the germline ends. Germline V CDR1 and CDR2: SEHNR, FQNEAQ (reference sequence). The CDR3 contains 13 residues. The CDR3 loop reads CASSLVGSDTQYF. CDR3 sequence (DNA): TGTGCCAGCAGCTTAGTAGGTTCCGATACGCAGTATTTT.

This clonotype was picked up a small number of times. The genes are TRBV5-1 and TRBJ1-1, with D hard to call. Per germline, CDR1 SGHRS and CDR2 YFSETQ. The CDR3 contains 18 residues. Trimming stripped 4 bases from V and 1 base from J, with 23 bases between. The DNA for the CDR3 is TGCGCCAGCAGCCTCCTTTCTCTACGTAGACTTCCGAACACTGAAGCTTTCTTT. This gives the protein CASSLLSLRRLPNTEAFF. Together with reference TRBV5-1 and TRBJ1-1, the CDR3 gives the full variable domain: KAGVTQTPRYLIKTRGQQVTLSCSPISGHRSVSWYQQTPGQGLQFLFEYFSETQRNKGNFPGRFSGRQFSNSRSEMNVSTLELGDSALYLCASSLLSLRRLPNTEAFFGQGTRLTVV.

The J gene is TRBJ2-7, the V gene TRBV25-1; no firm D call. Per the germline V gene, CDR1 is MGHDK and CDR2 is SYGVNS. This CDR3 spans 15 amino acids. With 5 bases removed from V and 4 bases from J, the gap between germline ends came to 18 bases. CDR3 region: CASSREGADIYEQYF. For the CDR3, the DNA is TGTGCCAGCAGTCGTGAAGGAGCCGACATATACGAGCAGTACTTC.

This chain connects TRBV5-5 to TRBJ2-5; D unclear. This CDR3 comprises 11 residues. CDR1 is SGHKS and CDR2 is YYEKEE in the germline V gene (reference sequence). The V end was cut by 7 bases, the J end by 2 bases, with 6 bases between. CDR3 in amino acids: CASVHQETQYF. The CDR3 DNA is TGTGCCAGCGTACATCAAGAGACCCAGTACTTC.

The rearrangement uses TRBV6-6 and TRBJ2-1; TRBD2 agrees at 11 bases. Germline values: CDR1 MNHNY, CDR2 SVGAGI (reference sequence). Unmatched junction bases numbered 6, after V lost 4 bases and J lost 1 base. The CDR3 runs 17 residues. The CDR3 DNA is TGTGCCAGCAGTTCGCGACTAGCGGGACAATCCTACAATGAGCAGTTCTTC. It encodes CASSSRLAGQSYNEQFF.

This clonotype was seen only a few times. This chain links TRBV5-5 with TRBJ1-1; tentative D call: TRBD1 (6 bases). The CDR3 is 15 amino acids. Germline loops: CDR1 SGHKS, CDR2 YYEKEE (reference sequence). Between the trimmed V and J ends, which lost 2 bases and 7 bases, there was a span of 18 bases. CDR3 residues: CASSFETGLLVEAFF. The CDR3 DNA reads as TGTGCCAGCAGCTTCGAAACAGGGCTTCTCGTTGAAGCTTTCTTT.

This chain links TRBV18 with TRBJ2-7; D remains unclear. The V end lost 3 bases, the J end lost 0 bases, and 6 bases lay between the germline ends. Germline V lookup: CDR1 KGHSH, CDR2 LQKENI. The CDR3 has 13 amino acids. The CDR3 here is CASSPASSYEQYF. The CDR3 nucleotides are TGTGCCAGCTCACCTGCGAGCTCCTACGAGCAGTACTTC.